The source of this T cell receptor (beta chain) is a study of blood T cell repertoires in COVID-19. Study-wide background: T cells, B-cell-depleted T cells, or PBMCs provided the cDNA or gDNA that served as material.

The J segment lost 5 bases and the V segment lost 4 bases, leaving 12 bases of the junction unmatched. CDR3 length equals 16 residues. Germline values: CDR1 SGHNT, CDR2 YYREEE (reference sequence). The method was immunoSEQ multiplex PCR; TCRdb's version includes in-frame clones alone and lacks a portion of them. The table records about 160,000 clones, around 82% of them present only once. The V and J genes are TRBV5-4 and TRBJ2-1, with 7 positions matching TRBD2. The sequence came from a woman in her 40s with COVID-19, enrolled during active disease. Sequencing used peripheral blood. CDR3 sequence (DNA): TGTGCCAGCAGCCAAGGGTTCGGGGGAGGGGACAATGAGCAGTTCTTC. Amino acids: CASSQGFGGGDNEQFF.